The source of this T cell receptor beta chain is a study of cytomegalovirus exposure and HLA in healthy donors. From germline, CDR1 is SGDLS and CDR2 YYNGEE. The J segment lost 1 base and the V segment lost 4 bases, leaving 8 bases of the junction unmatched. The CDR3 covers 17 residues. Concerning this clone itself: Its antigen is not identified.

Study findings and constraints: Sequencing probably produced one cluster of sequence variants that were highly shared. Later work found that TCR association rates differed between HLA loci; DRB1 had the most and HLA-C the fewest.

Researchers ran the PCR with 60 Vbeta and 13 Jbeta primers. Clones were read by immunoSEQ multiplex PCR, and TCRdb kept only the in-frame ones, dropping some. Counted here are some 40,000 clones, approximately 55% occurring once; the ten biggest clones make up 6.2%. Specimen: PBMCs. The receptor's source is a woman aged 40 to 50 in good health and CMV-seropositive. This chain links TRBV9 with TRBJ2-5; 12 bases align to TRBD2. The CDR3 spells CASSLAGGRRFQETQYF. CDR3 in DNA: TGTGCCAGCAGCCTAGCGGGGGGGCGGCGGTTCCAAGAGACCCAGTACTTC.